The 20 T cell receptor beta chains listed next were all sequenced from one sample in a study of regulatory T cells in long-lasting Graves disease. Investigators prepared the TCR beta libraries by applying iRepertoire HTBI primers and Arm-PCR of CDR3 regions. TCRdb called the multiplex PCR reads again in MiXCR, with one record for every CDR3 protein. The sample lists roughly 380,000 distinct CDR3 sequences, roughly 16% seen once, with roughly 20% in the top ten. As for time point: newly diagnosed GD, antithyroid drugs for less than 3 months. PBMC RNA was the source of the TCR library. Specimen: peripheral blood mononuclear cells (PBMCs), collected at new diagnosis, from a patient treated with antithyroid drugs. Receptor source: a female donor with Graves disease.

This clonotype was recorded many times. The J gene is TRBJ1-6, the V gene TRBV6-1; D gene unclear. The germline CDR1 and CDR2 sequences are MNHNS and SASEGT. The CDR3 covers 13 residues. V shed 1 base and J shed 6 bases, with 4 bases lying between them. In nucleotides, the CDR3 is TGTGCCAGCAGTGAAGGGCCTAATTCACCCCTCCACTTT. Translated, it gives CASSEGPNSPLHF.

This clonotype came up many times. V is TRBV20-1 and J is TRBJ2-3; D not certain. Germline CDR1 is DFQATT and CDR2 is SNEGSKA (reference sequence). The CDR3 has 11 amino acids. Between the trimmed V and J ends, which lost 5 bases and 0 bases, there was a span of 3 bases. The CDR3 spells CSAESTDTQYF. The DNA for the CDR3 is TGCAGTGCTGAAAGCACAGATACGCAGTATTTT.

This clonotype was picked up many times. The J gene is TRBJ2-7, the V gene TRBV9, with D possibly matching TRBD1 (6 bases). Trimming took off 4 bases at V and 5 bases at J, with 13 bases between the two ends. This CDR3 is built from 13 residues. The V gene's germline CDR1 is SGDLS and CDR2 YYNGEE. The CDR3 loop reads CASSPRGGDEQYF. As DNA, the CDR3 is TGTGCCAGCAGCCCCCGAGGGGGTGACGAGCAGTACTTC.

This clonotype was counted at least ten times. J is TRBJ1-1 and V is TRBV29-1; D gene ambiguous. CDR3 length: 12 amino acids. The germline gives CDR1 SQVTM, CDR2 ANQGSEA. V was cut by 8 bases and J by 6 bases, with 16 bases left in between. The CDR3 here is CSSREGPPEAFF. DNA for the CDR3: TGCAGCTCACGGGAAGGTCCACCTGAAGCTTTCTTT. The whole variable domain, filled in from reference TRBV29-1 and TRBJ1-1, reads SAVISQKPSRDICQRGTSLTIQCQVDSQVTMMFWYRQQPGQSLTLIATANQGSEATYESGFVIDKFPISRPNLTFSTLTVSNMSPEDSSIYLCSSREGPPEAFFGQGTRLTVV.

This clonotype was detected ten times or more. CDR3: CASSSPGKSYEQYF. DNA of the CDR3: TGTGCCAGCAGCTCTCCCGGGAAGTCCTACGAGCAGTACTTC. The V and J genes are TRBV7-2 and TRBJ2-7; D perhaps matches TRBD2 (5 bases). CDR1 SGHTA and CDR2 FQGNSA come from the germline V gene. The CDR3 loop spans 14 amino acids. Between the trimmed V and J ends, which lost 4 bases and 1 base, there was a span of 11 bases.

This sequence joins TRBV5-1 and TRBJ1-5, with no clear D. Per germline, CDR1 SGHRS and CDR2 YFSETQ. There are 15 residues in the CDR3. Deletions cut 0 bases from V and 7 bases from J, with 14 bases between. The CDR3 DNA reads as TGCGCCAGCAGCTTGGCGGTGCAGGCAAAACAGCCCCAGCATTTT. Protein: CASSLAVQAKQPQHF.

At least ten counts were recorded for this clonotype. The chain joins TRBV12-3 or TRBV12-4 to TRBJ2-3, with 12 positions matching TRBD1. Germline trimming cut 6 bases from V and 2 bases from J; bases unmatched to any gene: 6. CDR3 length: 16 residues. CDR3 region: CASSLRDRGHTDTQYF. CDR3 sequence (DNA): TGTGCCAGCAGCCTCCGGGACAGGGGGCACACAGATACGCAGTATTTT.

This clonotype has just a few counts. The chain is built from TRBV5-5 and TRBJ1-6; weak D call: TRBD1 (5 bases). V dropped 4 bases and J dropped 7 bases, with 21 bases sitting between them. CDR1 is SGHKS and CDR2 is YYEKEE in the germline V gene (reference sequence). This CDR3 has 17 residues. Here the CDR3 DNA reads TGTGCCAGCAGCGCCTCCGGGGCTCAAATTCCCAATTCACCCCTCCACTTT. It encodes CASSASGAQIPNSPLHF.

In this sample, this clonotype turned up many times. DNA of the CDR3: TGTGCCAGCAGTGACCGGACAGGGAATAGCAATCAGCCCCAGCATTTT. This codes for CASSDRTGNSNQPQHF. V usage is TRBV2 and J usage is TRBJ1-5; 8 positions agree with TRBD1. This CDR3 is 16 amino acids long. Trimming removed 3 bases from V and 0 bases from J; junction bases left unmatched: 4. Germline V gene data show CDR1 as SNHLY and CDR2 as FYNNEI.

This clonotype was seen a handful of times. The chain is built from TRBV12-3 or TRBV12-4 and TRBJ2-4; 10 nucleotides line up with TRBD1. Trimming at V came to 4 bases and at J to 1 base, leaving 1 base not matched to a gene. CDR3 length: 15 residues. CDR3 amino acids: CASSWTGGAKNIQYF. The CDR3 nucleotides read TGTGCCAGCAGTTGGACAGGGGGGGCCAAAAACATTCAGTACTTC.

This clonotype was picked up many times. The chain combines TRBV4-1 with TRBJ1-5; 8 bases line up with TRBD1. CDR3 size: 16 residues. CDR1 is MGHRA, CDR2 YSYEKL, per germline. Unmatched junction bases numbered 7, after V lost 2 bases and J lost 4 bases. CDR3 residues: CASSQHRDRSNQPQHF. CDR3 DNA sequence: TGCGCCAGCAGCCAACACCGGGACAGGAGTAATCAGCCCCAGCATTTT.

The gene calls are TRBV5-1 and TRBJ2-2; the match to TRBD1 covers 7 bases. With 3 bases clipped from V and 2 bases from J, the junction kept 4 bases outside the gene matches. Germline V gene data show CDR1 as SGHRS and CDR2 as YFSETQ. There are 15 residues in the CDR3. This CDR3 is CASSSGTDNTGELFF. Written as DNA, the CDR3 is TGCGCCAGCAGCTCCGGGACAGATAACACCGGGGAGCTGTTTTTT.

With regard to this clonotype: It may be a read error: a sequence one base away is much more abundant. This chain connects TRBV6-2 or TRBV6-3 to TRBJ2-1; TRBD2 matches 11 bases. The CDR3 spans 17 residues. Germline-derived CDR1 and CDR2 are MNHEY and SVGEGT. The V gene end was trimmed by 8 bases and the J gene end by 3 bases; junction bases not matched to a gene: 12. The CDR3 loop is CASLPSGRLSYYNEQFF. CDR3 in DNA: TGTGCCAGCCTGCCTAGCGGGAGGCTCAGCTACTACAATGAGCAGTTCTTC.

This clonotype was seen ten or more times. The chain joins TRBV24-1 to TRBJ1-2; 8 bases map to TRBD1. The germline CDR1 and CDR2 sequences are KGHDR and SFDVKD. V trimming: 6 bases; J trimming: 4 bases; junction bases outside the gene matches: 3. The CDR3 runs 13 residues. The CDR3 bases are TGTGCCACCAGTCAAGGACAGGGCTATGGCTACACCTTC. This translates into CATSQGQGYGYTF.

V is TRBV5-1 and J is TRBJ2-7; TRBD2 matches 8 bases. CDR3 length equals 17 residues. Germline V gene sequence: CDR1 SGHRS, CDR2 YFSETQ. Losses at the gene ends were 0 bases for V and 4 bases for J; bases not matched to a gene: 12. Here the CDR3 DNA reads TGCGCCAGCAGCTTGGGATTTGCGGTTAGCGGGACGTACGAGCAGTACTTC. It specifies CASSLGFAVSGTYEQYF. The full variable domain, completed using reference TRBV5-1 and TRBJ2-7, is KAGVTQTPRYLIKTRGQQVTLSCSPISGHRSVSWYQQTPGQGLQFLFEYFSETQRNKGNFPGRFSGRQFSNSRSEMNVSTLELGDSALYLCASSLGFAVSGTYEQYFGPGTRLTVT.

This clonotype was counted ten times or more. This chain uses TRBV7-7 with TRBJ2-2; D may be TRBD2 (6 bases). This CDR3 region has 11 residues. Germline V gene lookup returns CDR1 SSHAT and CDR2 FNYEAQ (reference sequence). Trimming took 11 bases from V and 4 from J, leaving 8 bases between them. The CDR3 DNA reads TGTGCCGCGGGAATCACCGGGGAGCTGTTTTTT. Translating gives CAAGITGELFF.

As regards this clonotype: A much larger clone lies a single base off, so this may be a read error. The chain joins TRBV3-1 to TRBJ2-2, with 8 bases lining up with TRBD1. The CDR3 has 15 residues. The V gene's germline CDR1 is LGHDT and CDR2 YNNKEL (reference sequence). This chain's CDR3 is CAGSPRQGTAGELFF. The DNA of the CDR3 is TGTGCCGGCAGCCCCCGACAGGGGACCGCCGGGGAGCTGTTTTTT.

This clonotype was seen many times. CDR3 DNA sequence: TGTGCCAGCAGCTTAGATCTAGGGACTCCAGGGGGGCCCCAGCATTTT. Protein: CASSLDLGTPGGPQHF. V is TRBV11-2 and J is TRBJ1-5; the match to TRBD1 covers 7 bases. Germline CDR1 reads SGHAT; CDR2 reads FQNNGV. This CDR3 has 16 residues. V lost 0 bases to trimming and J lost 9 bases; unmatched junction nucleotides: 11.

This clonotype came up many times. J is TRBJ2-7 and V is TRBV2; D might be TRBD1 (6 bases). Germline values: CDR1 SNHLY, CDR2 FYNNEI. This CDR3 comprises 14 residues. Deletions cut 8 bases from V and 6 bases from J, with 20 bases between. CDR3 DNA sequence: TGTGCCAGCGGATTCCTTAATCAGGGGAGCGAGCAGTACTTC. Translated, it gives CASGFLNQGSEQYF.

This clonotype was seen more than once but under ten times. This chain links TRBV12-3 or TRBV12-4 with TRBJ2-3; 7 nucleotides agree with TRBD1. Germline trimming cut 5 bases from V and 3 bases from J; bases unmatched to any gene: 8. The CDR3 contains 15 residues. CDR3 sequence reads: CASSLGTEGTDTQYF. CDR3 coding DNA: TGTGCCAGCAGTCTCGGGACAGAGGGAACAGATACGCAGTATTTT.